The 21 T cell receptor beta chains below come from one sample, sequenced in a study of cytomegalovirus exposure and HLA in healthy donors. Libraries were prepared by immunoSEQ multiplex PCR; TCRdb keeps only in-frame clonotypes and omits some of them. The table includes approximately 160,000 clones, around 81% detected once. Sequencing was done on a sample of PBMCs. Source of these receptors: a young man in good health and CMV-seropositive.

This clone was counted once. CDR3 sequence (DNA): TGTGCCAGCAGTTTTGGAACAGGGGGCAGAGATACGCAGTATTTT. Residues: CASSFGTGGRDTQYF. The V call is TRBV27, the J call TRBJ2-3, with 9 bases aligning to TRBD1. CDR1 MNHEY and CDR2 SMNVEV come from the germline V gene (reference sequence). The CDR3 is made up of 15 amino acids. J was trimmed by 5 bases and V by 3 bases; bases with no gene match: 6.

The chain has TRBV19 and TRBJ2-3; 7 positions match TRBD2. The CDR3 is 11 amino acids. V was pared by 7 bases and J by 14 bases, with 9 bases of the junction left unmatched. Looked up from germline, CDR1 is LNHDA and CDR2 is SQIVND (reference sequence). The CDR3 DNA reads TGTGCCAGTACATCGGGGAGGGTGGCGTATTTT. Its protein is CASTSGRVAYF.

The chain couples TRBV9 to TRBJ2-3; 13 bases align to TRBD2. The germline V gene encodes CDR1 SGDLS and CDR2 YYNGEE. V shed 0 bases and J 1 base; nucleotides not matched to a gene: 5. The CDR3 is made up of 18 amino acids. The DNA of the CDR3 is TGTGCCAGCAGCGTAGCTCTGACTAGCGGGGGGCGCACAGATACGCAGTATTTT. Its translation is CASSVALTSGGRTDTQYF.

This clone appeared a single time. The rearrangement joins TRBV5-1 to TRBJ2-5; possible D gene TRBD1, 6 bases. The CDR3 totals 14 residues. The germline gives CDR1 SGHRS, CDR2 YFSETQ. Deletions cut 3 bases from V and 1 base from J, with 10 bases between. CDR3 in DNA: TGCGCCAGCAGCTCGGGACAAATCCAAGAGACCCAGTACTTC. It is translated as CASSSGQIQETQYF.

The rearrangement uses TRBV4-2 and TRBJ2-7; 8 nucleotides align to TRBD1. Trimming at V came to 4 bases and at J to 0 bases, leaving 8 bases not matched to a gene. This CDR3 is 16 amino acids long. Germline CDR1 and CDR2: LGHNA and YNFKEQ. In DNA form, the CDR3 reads TGTGCCAGCAGCCGAGAGACAGGGGCGAGCTCCTACGAGCAGTACTTC. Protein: CASSRETGASSYEQYF.

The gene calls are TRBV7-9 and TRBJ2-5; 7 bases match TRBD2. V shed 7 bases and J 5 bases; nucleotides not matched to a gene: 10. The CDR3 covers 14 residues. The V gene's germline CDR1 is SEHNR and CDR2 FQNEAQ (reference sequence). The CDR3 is CASTLSGSGETQYF. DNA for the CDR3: TGTGCCAGCACCCTTAGTGGTAGCGGGGAGACCCAGTACTTC.

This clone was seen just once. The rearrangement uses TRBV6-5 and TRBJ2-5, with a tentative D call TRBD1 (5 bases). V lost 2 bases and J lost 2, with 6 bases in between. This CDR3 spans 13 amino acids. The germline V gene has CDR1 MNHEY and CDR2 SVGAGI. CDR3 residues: CASSYNRQETQYF. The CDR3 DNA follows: TGTGCCAGCAGTTACAACAGGCAAGAGACCCAGTACTTC.

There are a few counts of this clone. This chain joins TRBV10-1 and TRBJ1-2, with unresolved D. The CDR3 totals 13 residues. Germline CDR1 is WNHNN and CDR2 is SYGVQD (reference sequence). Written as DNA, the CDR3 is TGCGCGAGCCCCAACCGAGCTAACTATGGCTACACCTTC. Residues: CASPNRANYGYTF.

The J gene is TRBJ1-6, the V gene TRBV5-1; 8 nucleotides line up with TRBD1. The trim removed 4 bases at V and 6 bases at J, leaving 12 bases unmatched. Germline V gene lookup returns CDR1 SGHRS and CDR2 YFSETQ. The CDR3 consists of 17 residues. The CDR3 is CASSLTPGTGRNSPLHF. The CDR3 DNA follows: TGCGCCAGCAGCCTAACTCCGGGGACAGGCCGTAATTCACCCCTCCACTTT.

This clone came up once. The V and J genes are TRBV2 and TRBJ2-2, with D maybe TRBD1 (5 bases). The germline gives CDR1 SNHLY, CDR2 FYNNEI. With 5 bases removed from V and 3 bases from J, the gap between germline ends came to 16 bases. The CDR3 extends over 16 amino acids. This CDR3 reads CASSSRLDSYTGELFF. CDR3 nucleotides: TGTGCCAGCAGTTCCAGACTCGACAGTTACACCGGGGAGCTGTTTTTT.

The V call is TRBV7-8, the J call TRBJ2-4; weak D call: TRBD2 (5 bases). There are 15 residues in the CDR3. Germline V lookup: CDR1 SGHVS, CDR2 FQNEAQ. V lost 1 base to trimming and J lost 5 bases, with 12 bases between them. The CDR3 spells CASSLVPSWENIQYF. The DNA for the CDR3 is TGTGCCAGCAGCTTAGTACCTAGCTGGGAAAACATTCAGTACTTC.

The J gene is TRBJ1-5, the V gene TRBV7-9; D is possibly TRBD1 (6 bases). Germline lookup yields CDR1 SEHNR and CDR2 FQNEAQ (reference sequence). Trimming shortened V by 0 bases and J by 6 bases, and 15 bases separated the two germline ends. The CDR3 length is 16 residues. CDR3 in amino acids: CASSLADDRPGQPQHF. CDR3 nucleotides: TGTGCCAGCAGCTTAGCCGACGACAGGCCAGGTCAGCCCCAGCATTTT.

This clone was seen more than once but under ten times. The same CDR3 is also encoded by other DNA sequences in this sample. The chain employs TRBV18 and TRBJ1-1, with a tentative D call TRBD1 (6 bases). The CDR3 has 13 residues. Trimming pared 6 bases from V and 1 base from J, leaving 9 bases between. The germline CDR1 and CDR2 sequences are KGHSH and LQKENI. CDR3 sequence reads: CASSRDKNTEAFF. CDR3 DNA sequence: TGTGCCAGCTCCCGGGACAAGAACACTGAAGCTTTCTTT.

This CDR3 is CASSLMVSVEQYF. DNA of the CDR3: TGTGCCAGCAGCTTAATGGTATCAGTGGAGCAGTACTTC. The chain couples TRBV7-6 to TRBJ2-7; D call uncertain. The length of the CDR3 is 13 residues. V lost 2 bases and J lost 7, with 12 bases in between. CDR1 is SGHVS, CDR2 FNYEAQ, per germline.

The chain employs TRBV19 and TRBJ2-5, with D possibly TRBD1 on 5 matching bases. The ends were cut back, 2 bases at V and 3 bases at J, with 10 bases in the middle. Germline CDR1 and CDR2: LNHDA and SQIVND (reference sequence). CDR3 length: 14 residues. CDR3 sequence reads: CASSISQAEETQYF. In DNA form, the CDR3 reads TGTGCCAGTAGTATATCACAGGCCGAAGAGACCCAGTACTTC.

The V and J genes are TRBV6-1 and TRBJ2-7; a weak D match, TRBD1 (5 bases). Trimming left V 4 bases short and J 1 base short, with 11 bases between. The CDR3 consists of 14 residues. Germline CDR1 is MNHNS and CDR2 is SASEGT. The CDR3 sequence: CASSGQGLSYEQYF. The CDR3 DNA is TGTGCCAGCAGTGGCCAGGGCCTATCCTACGAGCAGTACTTC.

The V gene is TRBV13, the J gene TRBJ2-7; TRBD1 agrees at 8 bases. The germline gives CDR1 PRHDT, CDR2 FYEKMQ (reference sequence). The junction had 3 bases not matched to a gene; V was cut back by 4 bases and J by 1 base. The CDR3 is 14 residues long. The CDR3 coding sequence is TGTGCCAGCAGCTCCGGGACAGGATCCTACGAGCAGTACTTC. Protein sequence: CASSSGTGSYEQYF.

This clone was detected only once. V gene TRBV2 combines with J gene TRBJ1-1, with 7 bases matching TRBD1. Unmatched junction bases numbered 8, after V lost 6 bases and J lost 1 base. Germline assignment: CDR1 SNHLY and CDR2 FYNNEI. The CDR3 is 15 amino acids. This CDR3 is CASSFFWTGNTEAFF. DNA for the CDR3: TGTGCCAGCAGCTTTTTTTGGACAGGGAACACTGAAGCTTTCTTT.

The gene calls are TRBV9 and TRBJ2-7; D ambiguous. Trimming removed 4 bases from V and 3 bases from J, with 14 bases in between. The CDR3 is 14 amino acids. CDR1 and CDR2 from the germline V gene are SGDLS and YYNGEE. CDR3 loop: CASSPRVASYEQYF. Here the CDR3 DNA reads TGTGCCAGCAGCCCCCGGGTAGCTAGCTACGAGCAGTACTTC.

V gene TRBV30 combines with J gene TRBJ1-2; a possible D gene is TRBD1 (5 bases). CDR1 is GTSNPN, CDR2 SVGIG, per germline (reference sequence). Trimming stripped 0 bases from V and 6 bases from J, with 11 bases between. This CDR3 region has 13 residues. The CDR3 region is CAWSVSRDNGYTF. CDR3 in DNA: TGTGCCTGGAGTGTAAGCAGGGATAATGGCTACACCTTC.

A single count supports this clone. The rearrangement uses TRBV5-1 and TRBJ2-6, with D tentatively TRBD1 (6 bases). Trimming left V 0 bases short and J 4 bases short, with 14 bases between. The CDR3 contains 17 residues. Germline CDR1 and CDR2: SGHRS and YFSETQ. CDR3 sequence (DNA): TGCGCCAGCAGCTTGGGGGCAGGGGCGCGAGGGGCCAACGTCCTGACTTTC. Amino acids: CASSLGAGARGANVLTF.